Below, 25 T cell receptor beta chains from the same sample are listed, as sequenced in a study of blood T cell repertoires in COVID-19. TCRdb's copy holds only in-frame clones and misses some; the assay was immunoSEQ multiplex PCR. Of roughly 150,000 clones in the sample, roughly nine tenths are singletons; the top ten hold 15%. The specimen was peripheral blood. Receptors were obtained from a woman between 40 and 55 years old with acute or convalescent COVID-19.

This clone appeared once. The chain couples TRBV5-6 to TRBJ1-4, with D tentatively TRBD1 (6 bases). Germline loops: CDR1 SGHDT, CDR2 YYEEEE. V was shortened by 2 bases and J by 0 bases, with 11 bases between the two germline ends. CDR3 length: 16 residues. This chain's CDR3 is CASSFEGGTTNEKLFF. For the CDR3, the DNA is TGTGCCAGCAGCTTCGAAGGGGGTACAACTAATGAAAAACTGTTTTTT.

V gene TRBV7-9 combines with J gene TRBJ1-1, with D possibly TRBD1 on 6 matching bases. The germline V gene has CDR1 SEHNR and CDR2 FQNEAQ (reference sequence). CDR3 size: 14 residues. V was shortened by 9 bases and J by 3 bases, with 17 bases between the two germline ends. CDR3 bases: TGTGCCAGTCGTTCGGGGGCGGGAGACACTGAAGCTTTCTTT. It encodes CASRSGAGDTEAFF.

The chain is built from TRBV15 and TRBJ1-5; D possibly corresponds to TRBD1 (5 bases). Between the trimmed V and J ends, which lost 1 base and 5 bases, there was a span of 9 bases. Per germline, CDR1 LNHNV and CDR2 YYDKDF (reference sequence). The CDR3 consists of 14 residues. The CDR3 DNA sequence: TGTGCCACCAGCAGAGTCGGGGACTATCAGCCCCAGCATTTT. Protein: CATSRVGDYQPQHF. Variable domain in full (rest from reference TRBV15 and TRBJ1-5): DAMVIQNPRYQVTQFGKPVTLSCSQTLNHNVMYWYQQKSSQAPKLLFHYYDKDFNNEADTPDNFQSRRPNTSFCFLDIRSPGLGDTAMYLCATSRVGDYQPQHFGDGTRLSIL.

This clone was recorded only once. The chain couples TRBV9 to TRBJ2-1; 10 bases align to TRBD2. Per germline, CDR1 SGDLS and CDR2 YYNGEE. The CDR3 loop spans 15 amino acids. V lost 4 bases, J lost 3 bases, and 4 bases stayed unmatched. In nucleotides, the CDR3 is TGTGCCAGCAGCTTGACTAGCGGGTTCTACAATGAGCAGTTCTTC. This encodes CASSLTSGFYNEQFF. Combining the CDR3 with reference TRBV9 and TRBJ2-1 gives the whole variable domain DSGVTQTPKHLITATGQRVTLRCSPRSGDLSVYWYQQSLDQGLQFLIQYYNGEERAKGNILERFSAQQFPDLHSELNLSSLELGDSALYFCASSLTSGFYNEQFFGPGTRLTVL.

This clone was observed a single time. This rearrangement joins TRBV4-1 to TRBJ2-7, with TRBD1 matching 8 bases. The germline CDR1 and CDR2 sequences are MGHRA and YSYEKL. The length of the CDR3 is 14 residues. V was pared by 6 bases and J by 3 bases, with 7 bases of the junction left unmatched. CDR3 sequence: CASRQGALGYEQYF. The CDR3 coding sequence is TGCGCCAGCAGGCAGGGGGCGCTTGGCTACGAGCAGTACTTC.

This clone was recorded once. The chain joins TRBV30 to TRBJ2-3; D unclear. Germline V gene sequence: CDR1 GTSNPN, CDR2 SVGIG (reference sequence). V shed 3 bases and J shed 1 base, with 11 bases lying between them. The CDR3 loop spans 14 amino acids. The CDR3 coding sequence is TGTGCCTGGAGCTTCGGAGAACGCACAGATACGCAGTATTTT. Residues: CAWSFGERTDTQYF.

The chain uses TRBV10-3 and TRBJ2-3; a weak D match, TRBD1 (6 bases). The germline gives CDR1 ENHRY, CDR2 SYGVKD. This CDR3 spans 14 amino acids. The V end lost 6 bases, the J end lost 0 bases, and 10 bases lay between the germline ends. In nucleotides, the CDR3 is TGTGCCATCAGAAGGGACATAAGCACAGATACGCAGTATTTT. Translation gives CAIRRDISTDTQYF.

V gene TRBV6-5 combines with J gene TRBJ1-5; TRBD1 is a possible D gene (6 bases). V was trimmed by 0 bases and J by 7 bases, leaving 13 bases between them. The CDR3 runs to 15 residues. CDR1 MNHEY and CDR2 SVGAGI come from the germline V gene. The CDR3 protein is CASSYSKGGGQPQHF. For the CDR3, the DNA is TGTGCCAGCAGTTACTCGAAAGGGGGAGGGCAGCCCCAGCATTTT.

This clone was observed a few times. The V and J genes are TRBV5-6 and TRBJ1-2; 7 nucleotides agree with TRBD1. CDR3 length: 15 amino acids. V trimming: 2 bases; J trimming: 1 base; junction bases outside the gene matches: 5. Germline V gene sequence: CDR1 SGHDT, CDR2 YYEEEE. For the CDR3, the DNA is TGTGCCAGCAGCTTCGGGACAGCGAGTAACTATGGCTACACCTTC. Its protein product is CASSFGTASNYGYTF.

The chain links TRBV5-4 to TRBJ2-7; 7 bases line up with TRBD1. The germline gives CDR1 SGHNT, CDR2 YYREEE (reference sequence). This CDR3 has 13 residues. J gave up 3 bases and V 4 bases, and 4 bases lay outside the gene matches. CDR3 amino acids: CASSPDRDYEQYF. In nucleotides, the CDR3 is TGTGCCAGCAGCCCCGACAGGGACTACGAGCAGTACTTC.

The J gene is TRBJ1-1, the V gene TRBV18; possible D gene TRBD1, 6 bases. The V gene lost 2 bases and the J gene lost 11 bases, with 21 bases spanning the gap. The CDR3 is 15 residues long. The germline gives CDR1 KGHSH, CDR2 LQKENI. The CDR3 loop reads CASSPNLQKGVWAFF. CDR3 bases: TGTGCCAGCTCACCAAACCTCCAGAAGGGGGTATGGGCTTTCTTT.

The CDR3 DNA reads TGTGCCAGCAGTGATTATTTTGAGGGGGCCTACGAGCAGTACTTC. Protein sequence: CASSDYFEGAYEQYF. This rearrangement joins TRBV6-1 to TRBJ2-7; weak D call: TRBD1 (6 bases). Between the trimmed V and J ends, which lost 3 bases and 2 bases, there was a span of 14 bases. Germline values: CDR1 MNHNS, CDR2 SASEGT. CDR3 size: 15 residues.

This clone has only a few counts. V usage is TRBV27 and J usage is TRBJ2-3; the match to TRBD1 covers 10 bases. The CDR3 covers 16 residues. CDR1 is MNHEY and CDR2 is SMNVEV in the germline V gene (reference sequence). V trimming: 1 base; J trimming: 3 bases; junction bases outside the gene matches: 4. The CDR3 loop is CASSLWTGGNTDTQYF. Here the CDR3 DNA reads TGTGCCAGCAGTTTATGGACAGGGGGAAATACAGATACGCAGTATTTT.

A single count supports this clone. The V gene is TRBV2, the J gene TRBJ2-5; 8 bases agree with TRBD1. V shed 5 bases and J 6 bases; nucleotides not matched to a gene: 11. The CDR3 totals 15 residues. Germline lookup yields CDR1 SNHLY and CDR2 FYNNEI. CDR3 region: CASSQRTGNVKTQYF. CDR3 in DNA: TGTGCCAGCAGTCAGAGGACAGGGAACGTGAAGACCCAGTACTTC.

The chain couples TRBV19 to TRBJ1-4; a possible D gene is TRBD1 (5 bases). Trimming took 5 bases from V and 0 from J, leaving 16 bases between them. The CDR3 sequence is 17 residues long. Germline-derived CDR1 and CDR2 are LNHDA and SQIVND (reference sequence). For the CDR3, the DNA is TGTGCCAGTAGTCCCGTTGGACACTCCACAACTAATGAAAAACTGTTTTTT. Protein: CASSPVGHSTTNEKLFF.

The CDR3 protein is CASSQGRGTHNEQFF. DNA of the CDR3: TGTGCCAGCAGCCAAGGGCGGGGGACTCACAATGAGCAGTTCTTC. The V and J genes are TRBV3-1 (or the pseudogene TRBV3-2) and TRBJ2-1, with TRBD2 matching over 7 bases. The germline CDR1 and CDR2 sequences are LGHDT and YNNKEL (reference sequence). CDR3 length equals 15 residues. After removal of 1 base from V and 5 bases from J, the junction contained 5 bases not matched to a gene.

This clone has just one count. The chain combines TRBV5-6 with TRBJ2-5; TRBD2 matches 13 bases. Germline lookup yields CDR1 SGHDT and CDR2 YYEEEE. Trimming took 4 bases from V and 5 from J; bases not matched to a gene: 2. The CDR3 covers 14 residues. This CDR3 is CASSRTSGGETQYF. The CDR3 nucleotides are TGTGCCAGCAGCCGGACTAGCGGGGGTGAGACCCAGTACTTC.

This clone turned up a few times. The rearrangement joins TRBV6-6 to TRBJ1-1; perhaps TRBD1 as D (6 bases). Per germline, CDR1 MNHNY and CDR2 SVGAGI (reference sequence). The CDR3 runs 15 residues. Trimming stripped 2 bases from V and 4 bases from J, with 14 bases between. CDR3 loop: CASSYLSGERTEAFF. As DNA, the CDR3 is TGTGCCAGCAGTTACCTTTCAGGGGAACGCACTGAAGCTTTCTTT.

The rearrangement joins TRBV12-3 or TRBV12-4 to TRBJ1-6, with 7 nucleotides matching TRBD1. V dropped 9 bases and J dropped 4; count of bases not matched to a gene: 3. The CDR3 has 13 residues. As DNA, the CDR3 is TGTGCCAGTGGGACAGCTTATAATTCACCCCTCCACTTT. Translation: CASGTAYNSPLHF.

The rearrangement joins TRBV3-1 (or the pseudogene TRBV3-2) to TRBJ2-7, with 9 bases matching TRBD2. Germline V CDR1 and CDR2: LGHDT, YNNKEL (reference sequence). The CDR3 extends over 15 amino acids. V lost 2 bases, J lost 0 bases, and 2 bases stayed unmatched. CDR3: CASSQLAGSSYEQYF. In DNA, the CDR3 is TGTGCCAGCAGCCAACTAGCGGGGAGCTCCTACGAGCAGTACTTC.

This rearrangement joins TRBV11-2 to TRBJ2-1; 7 bases match TRBD1. The germline gives CDR1 SGHAT, CDR2 FQNNGV. This CDR3 has 15 residues. The V and J ends lost 2 bases and 6 bases, in that order; junction bases with no gene match: 7. Here the CDR3 reads CASSLRQGVGNEQFF. The CDR3 nucleotides read TGTGCCAGCAGCTTAAGGCAGGGGGTTGGCAATGAGCAGTTCTTC.

The V and J genes are TRBV3-1 (or the pseudogene TRBV3-2) and TRBJ2-2; 11 bases map to TRBD2. The CDR3 totals 14 residues. In germline, CDR1 is LGHDT, CDR2 YNNKEL (reference sequence). With V trimmed by 1 base and J by 13 bases, 5 bases remained unmatched. Here the CDR3 reads CASSQGAGTSGLFF. The CDR3 DNA reads TGTGCCAGCAGCCAAGGGGCCGGGACTAGCGGGCTGTTTTTT.

Turning to this clone: This CDR3 is also generated by other DNA sequences in the sample. The V call is TRBV5-1, the J call TRBJ1-2, with 8 bases fitting TRBD1. V gave up 0 bases and J gave up 2 bases; unmatched junction bases: 0. The CDR3 length is 14 residues. Germline V CDR1 and CDR2: SGHRS, YFSETQ. CDR3 bases: TGCGCCAGCAGCTTGGACAGGGGGAACTATGGCTACACCTTC. Residues: CASSLDRGNYGYTF.

The chain uses TRBV14 and TRBJ2-7; TRBD1 is a possible D gene (6 bases). This CDR3 contains 15 residues. Between the trimmed V and J ends, which lost 3 bases and 3 bases, there was a span of 15 bases. In germline, CDR1 is SGHDN, CDR2 FVKESK. The CDR3 DNA follows: TGTGCCAGCAGCCATCAAGGGGGTGGAGGCTACGAGCAGTACTTC. The encoded protein is CASSHQGGGGYEQYF.

V gene TRBV7-3 combines with J gene TRBJ1-4; TRBD1 matches at 7 bases. This CDR3 contains 13 residues. Trimming at V came to 8 bases and at J to 8 bases, leaving 8 bases not matched to a gene. Per the germline V gene, CDR1 is SGHTA and CDR2 is FQGTGA. This chain's CDR3 is CASESGGQEKLFF. CDR3 DNA: TGTGCCAGCGAGTCAGGGGGACAGGAAAAACTGTTTTTT.